The 19 T cell receptor beta chains below come from one sample, sequenced in a study of T-cell reconstitution after alpha-beta-depleted transplantation in children. Using unique molecular identifiers, the investigators prepared the TCRbeta library. TCRdb called the PCR reads again in MiXCR, with one record for every CDR3 protein. Among 250,000 to 350,000 distinct CDR3 sequences listed, more than 20% were seen once. The source material was PBMCs, mostly from graft donor cells, sampled 180 days after TCRalphabeta/CD19-depleted stem cell transplant. The source is a male patient between 10 and 17 years old who had a stem cell transplant for acute lymphoblastic leukemia, so the T cells may come from the graft donor.

The genes are TRBV7-2 and TRBJ2-3; D ambiguous. Germline loops: CDR1 SGHTA, CDR2 FQGNSA. Trimming took off 3 bases at V and 6 bases at J, with 19 bases between the two ends. The CDR3 length is 16 residues. The DNA of the CDR3 is TGTGCCAGCAGCTTTATAACTTGGTCGGTGGTGGATACGCAGTATTTT. Protein: CASSFITWSVVDTQYF.

The rearrangement uses TRBV18 and TRBJ2-7, with a possible D match to TRBD2 (5 bases). V gave up 0 bases and J gave up 0 bases, with 12 bases separating them. The length of the CDR3 is 16 residues. The germline V gene has CDR1 KGHSH and CDR2 LQKENI. The CDR3 DNA reads TGTGCCAGCTCACCACCGTGGAGGACCAGCTCCTACGAGCAGTACTTC. Its protein is CASSPPWRTSSYEQYF.

This clonotype was found many times. V usage is TRBV5-1 and J usage is TRBJ2-7; D gene ambiguous. Trimming removed 0 bases from V and 2 bases from J, with 9 bases in between. Germline CDR1 SGHRS, CDR2 YFSETQ. The CDR3 sequence is 14 residues long. DNA for the CDR3: TGCGCCAGCAGCTTGGTGGAATCAACCTACGAGCAGTACTTC. It codes for CASSLVESTYEQYF.

The V gene is TRBV9, the J gene TRBJ2-3; 10 positions agree with TRBD2. This CDR3 has 15 amino acids. Germline CDR1 reads SGDLS; CDR2 reads YYNGEE. The junction had 4 bases not matched to a gene; V was cut back by 3 bases and J by 3 bases. CDR3 residues: CASSASGSGTDTQYF. For the CDR3, the DNA is TGTGCCAGCAGCGCTAGCGGGAGTGGGACAGATACGCAGTATTTT.

This chain joins TRBV6-1 and TRBJ1-6; a weak D match, TRBD1 (6 bases). Germline V lookup: CDR1 MNHNS, CDR2 SASEGT. There are 14 residues in the CDR3. V dropped 7 bases and J dropped 6 bases, with 13 bases sitting between them. The CDR3 sequence is CASTPGHRNSPLHF. CDR3 DNA sequence: TGTGCCAGCACCCCGGGACACCGTAATTCACCCCTCCACTTT.

The sample holds a few counts of this clonotype. The chain carries TRBV20-1 and TRBJ2-2; D unclear. Germline lookup yields CDR1 DFQATT and CDR2 SNEGSKA (reference sequence). The CDR3 loop spans 13 amino acids. Trimming left V 6 bases short and J 7 bases short, with 15 bases between. The CDR3 protein is CSAPLEWGGELFF. In nucleotides, the CDR3 is TGCAGTGCCCCCTTGGAGTGGGGCGGGGAGCTGTTTTTT.

This clonotype has only one observation. The V and J genes are TRBV5-1 and TRBJ2-2, with 9 bases aligning to TRBD2. The V segment lost 0 bases and the J segment 1 base; nucleotides outside the gene matches: 7. This CDR3 region has 18 residues. Germline V gene data show CDR1 as SGHRS and CDR2 as YFSETQ. The CDR3 loop is CASSLDPTSGLNTGELFF. The CDR3 nucleotides read TGCGCCAGCAGCTTGGATCCGACTAGCGGCTTGAACACCGGGGAGCTGTTTTTT.

The chain carries TRBV12-3 or TRBV12-4 and TRBJ2-1; a weak D match, TRBD2 (6 bases). The CDR3 sequence is 15 residues long. V lost 7 bases to trimming and J lost 1 base, with 14 bases between them. The CDR3 DNA reads as TGTGCCAGCACCCCGGAGGGACTTTCCTACAATGAGCAGTTCTTC. It translates to CASTPEGLSYNEQFF.

The chain is built from TRBV3-1 and TRBJ2-6; 7 bases are a match to TRBD1. CDR3 length: 19 residues. After removal of 1 base from V and 1 base from J, the junction contained 10 bases not matched to a gene. From germline, CDR1 is LGHDT and CDR2 YNNKEL (reference sequence). The chain's CDR3 is CASSQVIGRQGSGANVLTF. CDR3 DNA: TGTGCCAGCAGCCAAGTAATTGGGCGACAGGGATCTGGGGCCAACGTCCTGACTTTC.

The chain employs TRBV5-1 and TRBJ1-1, with D possibly being TRBD1 (5 bases). Between the trimmed V and J ends, which lost 4 bases and 8 bases, there was a span of 15 bases. The CDR3 totals 13 residues. The germline V gene encodes CDR1 SGHRS and CDR2 YFSETQ. The CDR3 reads CASSPVFPGEAFF. The CDR3 nucleotides read TGCGCCAGCAGCCCCGTTTTCCCAGGGGAAGCTTTCTTT. The full variable domain, in which reference TRBV5-1 and TRBJ1-1 provide the parts outside the CDR3, is KAGVTQTPRYLIKTRGQQVTLSCSPISGHRSVSWYQQTPGQGLQFLFEYFSETQRNKGNFPGRFSGRQFSNSRSEMNVSTLELGDSALYLCASSPVFPGEAFFGQGTRLTVV.

This rearrangement joins TRBV5-6 to TRBJ1-5; D may be TRBD1 (5 bases). Germline V gene data show CDR1 as SGHDT and CDR2 as YYEEEE. This CDR3 has 13 amino acids. V lost 4 bases to trimming and J lost 7 bases, with 12 bases between them. CDR3 nucleotides: TGTGCCAGCAGCCTCCAATGGGGGCAGCCCCAGCATTTT. Translation: CASSLQWGQPQHF.

V usage is TRBV6-5 and J usage is TRBJ1-6; D might be TRBD1 (6 bases). Trimming pared 2 bases from V and 7 bases from J, leaving 18 bases between. Germline V CDR1 and CDR2: MNHEY, SVGAGI. The CDR3 loop spans 17 amino acids. The CDR3 reads CASSYPPGTRGNSPLHF. The DNA for the CDR3 is TGTGCCAGCAGTTACCCTCCGGGGACAAGGGGGAATTCACCCCTCCACTTT.

This clonotype has just a few counts. J is TRBJ2-2 and V is TRBV5-5, with a tentative D call TRBD1 (6 bases). Germline V CDR1 and CDR2: SGHKS, YYEKEE (reference sequence). Trimming removed 4 bases at V and 2 bases at J, with 18 bases between. The CDR3 is 17 residues long. Here the CDR3 DNA reads TGTGCCAGCAGCCCCGGACAGCCACGGGCTAACACCGGGGAGCTGTTTTTT. This codes for CASSPGQPRANTGELFF.

This chain joins TRBV20-1 and TRBJ2-1; the match to TRBD2 covers 8 bases. The CDR3 sequence is 16 residues long. Germline V CDR1 and CDR2: DFQATT, SNEGSKA (reference sequence). Trimming took 2 bases from V and 3 from J; bases not matched to a gene: 9. The CDR3: CSARKSGTRYYNEQFF. The CDR3 bases are TGCAGTGCTAGAAAATCCGGGACTAGATACTACAATGAGCAGTTCTTC.

The rearrangement uses TRBV2 and TRBJ2-2; D is uncertain. This CDR3 has 16 amino acids. Germline V gene sequence: CDR1 SNHLY, CDR2 FYNNEI. V was pared by 8 bases and J by 2 bases, with 18 bases between. The CDR3 region has the DNA TGTGCCAGCTGCTCCCCTGAAGCTTCTAACACCGGGGAGCTGTTTTTT. This translates into CASCSPEASNTGELFF. Full variable domain (outside the CDR3, taken from reference TRBV2 and TRBJ2-2): EPEVTQTPSHQVTQMGQEVILRCVPISNHLYFYWYRQILGQKVEFLVSFYNNEISEKSEIFDDQFSVERPDGSNFTLKIRSTKLEDSAMYFCASCSPEASNTGELFFGEGSRLTVL.

The chain joins TRBV7-2 to TRBJ2-1, with 9 nucleotides matching TRBD1. The germline V gene encodes CDR1 SGHTA and CDR2 FQGNSA. With V trimmed by 4 bases and J by 7 bases, 5 bases remained unmatched. The CDR3 is 14 amino acids. Here the CDR3 DNA reads TGTGCCAGCAGCTCTAACAGGGGGCGTAATGAGCAGTTCTTC. Translation gives CASSSNRGRNEQFF.

This clonotype was seen a handful of times. This rearrangement joins TRBV12-3 or TRBV12-4 to TRBJ1-2; tentative D call: TRBD1 (5 bases). The CDR3 totals 12 residues. V gave up 11 bases and J gave up 6 bases, with 16 bases separating them. Here the CDR3 reads CASCLLGDGYTF. For the CDR3, the DNA is TGTGCCTCCTGCTTGTTGGGGGATGGCTACACCTTC.

This clonotype was counted ten times or more. V gene TRBV12-3 or TRBV12-4 combines with J gene TRBJ2-1, with D possibly matching TRBD2 (5 bases). This CDR3 is 14 amino acids long. V was clipped by 5 bases and J by 5 bases, with 13 bases between them. CDR3 loop: CASSLGERHNEQFF. The CDR3 DNA is TGTGCCAGCAGTCTCGGGGAGCGGCACAATGAGCAGTTCTTC.

The sample holds a few counts of this clonotype. This chain joins TRBV18 and TRBJ2-4; D remains ambiguous. The CDR3 length is 13 residues. V lost 6 bases and J lost 7, with 13 bases in between. The germline V gene encodes CDR1 KGHSH and CDR2 LQKENI. The CDR3 DNA reads as TGTGCCAGCTCTGGGCTAGAGGTTAACATTCAGTACTTC. This sequence encodes CASSGLEVNIQYF. The whole variable domain, remainder taken from reference TRBV18 and TRBJ2-4, is NAGVMQNPRHLVRRRGQEARLRCSPMKGHSHVYWYRQLPEEGLKFMVYLQKENIIDESGMPKERFSAEFPKEGPSILRIQQVVRGDSAAYFCASSGLEVNIQYFGAGTRLSVL.